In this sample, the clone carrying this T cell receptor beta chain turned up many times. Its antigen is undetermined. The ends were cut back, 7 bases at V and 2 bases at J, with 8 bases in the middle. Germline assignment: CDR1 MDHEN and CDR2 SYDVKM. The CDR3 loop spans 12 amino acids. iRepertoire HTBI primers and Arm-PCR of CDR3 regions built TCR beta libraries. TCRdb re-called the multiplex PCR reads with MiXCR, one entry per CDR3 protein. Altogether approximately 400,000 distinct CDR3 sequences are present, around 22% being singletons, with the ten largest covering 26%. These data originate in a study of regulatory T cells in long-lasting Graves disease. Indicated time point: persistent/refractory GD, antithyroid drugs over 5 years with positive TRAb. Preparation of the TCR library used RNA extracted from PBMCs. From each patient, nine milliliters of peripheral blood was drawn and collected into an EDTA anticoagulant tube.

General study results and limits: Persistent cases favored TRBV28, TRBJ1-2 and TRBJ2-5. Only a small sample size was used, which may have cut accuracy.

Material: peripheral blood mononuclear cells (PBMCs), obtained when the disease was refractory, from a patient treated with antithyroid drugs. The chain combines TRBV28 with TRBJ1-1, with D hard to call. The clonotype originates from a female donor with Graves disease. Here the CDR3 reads CASKVFNTEAFF. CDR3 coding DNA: TGTGCCAGCAAAGTATTCAACACTGAAGCTTTCTTT.